Listed below are T cell receptor beta chains from one sample, sequenced in a study of blood T cell repertoires in COVID-19. Method: immunoSEQ multiplex PCR; TCRdb's copy keeps in-frame clones and lacks some. This table has 220,000 or so clones, roughly 81% appearing once. Sequenced material: peripheral blood. These receptors were obtained from a man aged 45-60 years who had recovered from COVID-19. CDR3s include the opening cysteine and the closing phenylalanine or tryptophan. D genes are given only for firm matches. Some rows mark clone size as missing; the rest say once, few, many or name a class of expanded clone.

v_call,d_call,clone_size,j_call,cdr3_aa,cdr3_nt
TRBV28,TRBD1,-,TRBJ2-5,CASSLQGVVTQYF,TGTGCCAGCAGTCTTCAGGGGGTGGTGACCCAGTACTTC
TRBV24-1,-,-,TRBJ1-1,CATSDGGTEAFF,TGTGCCACCAGTGACGGGGGCACTGAAGCTTTCTTT
TRBV2,-,-,TRBJ2-2,CASIGWRRTGELFF,TGTGCCAGCATCGGTTGGCGGAGAACCGGGGAGCTGTTTTTT
TRBV25-1,-,few,TRBJ1-4,CASTGGGNEKLFF,TGTGCCTCTACGGGGGGAGGAAACGAAAAACTGTTTTTT
TRBV5-6,-,-,TRBJ1-1,CASSPGGGTEAFF,TGTGCCAGCAGCCCGGGGGGTGGGACTGAAGCTTTCTTT
TRBV29-1,TRBD2,few,TRBJ2-1,CSVSRLAGKDNEQFF,TGCAGCGTCTCCCGACTAGCGGGAAAAGACAATGAGCAGTTCTTC
TRBV30,-,few,TRBJ2-3,CAWNGEGTDTQYF,TGTGCCTGGAACGGTGAGGGCACAGATACGCAGTATTTT
TRBV5-6,TRBD1,-,TRBJ2-7,CASSLLGTGVYYEQYF,TGTGCCAGCAGCTTGTTGGGGACAGGGGTTTACTACGAGCAGTACTTC
TRBV19,-,-,TRBJ2-5,CASKVRAGFQETQYF,TGTGCCAGTAAGGTTAGAGCGGGCTTCCAAGAGACCCAGTACTTC
TRBV2,-,few,TRBJ1-3,CASSETVSGNTIYF,TGTGCCAGCAGTGAGACAGTCTCTGGAAACACCATATATTTT
TRBV5-6,-,once,TRBJ1-4,CASSSVSVNEKLFF,TGTGCCAGCAGCTCTGTGTCGGTCAATGAAAAACTGTTTTTT
TRBV18,-,-,TRBJ2-3,CASSRTGGTDTQYF,TGTGCCAGCTCTAGAACGGGAGGCACAGATACGCAGTATTTT
TRBV27,TRBD1,-,TRBJ1-2,CASSRADRDYGYTF,TGTGCCAGCAGCCGGGCGGACAGGGACTATGGCTACACCTTC
TRBV7-2,TRBD2,-,TRBJ2-5,CASRPPGPVRGGRGETQYF,TGTGCCAGCAGGCCACCGGGGCCTGTACGCGGCGGGAGAGGTGAGACCCAGTACTTC
TRBV6-2/TRBV6-3,-,-,TRBJ2-3,CASSYVIIDTQYF,TGTGCCAGCAGTTACGTTATAATAGATACGCAGTATTTT
TRBV4-2,-,-,TRBJ2-7,CASSQGPVEQYF,TGTGCCAGCAGCCAAGGTCCGGTCGAGCAGTACTTC
TRBV10-2,-,-,TRBJ2-1,CASSELQGYNEQFF,TGCGCCAGCAGTGAGTTGCAGGGGTACAATGAGCAGTTCTTC
TRBV13,-,-,TRBJ2-7,CASSPGHVSSYEQYF,TGTGCCAGCAGCCCCGGACATGTAAGCTCCTACGAGCAGTACTTC
TRBV9,-,-,TRBJ2-1,CASSPYARDSYNEQFF,TGTGCCAGCAGCCCCTATGCGCGGGATAGCTACAATGAGCAGTTCTTC
TRBV28,TRBD2,-,TRBJ2-3,CASRLAGNTDTQYF,TGTGCCAGTCGACTAGCGGGGAACACAGATACGCAGTATTTT
TRBV24-1,TRBD1,-,TRBJ2-5,CATSDSGTGGPWAQYF,TGTGCCACCAGTGATTCCGGGACAGGGGGCCCCTGGGCCCAGTACTTC
TRBV19,TRBD1,-,TRBJ2-7,CASSTGQGTNEQYF,TGTGCCAGTAGTACCGGACAGGGGACCAACGAGCAGTACTTC
TRBV27,TRBD1,-,TRBJ1-1,CASSLMGQLMNTEAFF,TGTGCCAGCAGTTTAATGGGACAGCTTATGAACACTGAAGCTTTCTTT
TRBV11-2,TRBD1,once,TRBJ1-2,CASSLGDRASYGYTF,TGTGCCAGCAGCTTAGGCGACAGGGCCAGCTATGGCTACACCTTC
TRBV6-5,TRBD1,once,TRBJ2-5,CASSSPTGSLKTQYF,TGTGCCAGCAGTTCTCCGACAGGGTCCTTAAAGACCCAGTACTTC
TRBV18,TRBD1,-,TRBJ2-3,CASSPRAQGADTQYF,TGTGCCAGCTCACCCCGGGCCCAGGGGGCAGATACGCAGTATTTT
TRBV7-6,TRBD1,-,TRBJ2-3,CASSLGTGGITDTQYF,TGTGCCAGCAGCTTAGGGACAGGGGGCATCACAGATACGCAGTATTTT
TRBV4-2,TRBD2,-,TRBJ2-7,CASSPGTSESYEQYF,TGTGCCAGCAGCCCTGGGACTAGCGAATCCTACGAGCAGTACTTC
TRBV3-1/TRBV3-2,TRBD2,-,TRBJ2-1,CASSRTSGRVANEQFF,TGTGCCAGCAGCCGGACTAGCGGAAGGGTCGCCAATGAGCAGTTCTTC
TRBV27,-,few,TRBJ2-7,CASSFSGSSYEQYF,TGTGCCAGCAGTTTTTCGGGGAGCTCCTACGAGCAGTACTTC
TRBV3-1/TRBV3-2,-,-,TRBJ1-3,CASSRNNVGNTIYF,TGTGCCAGCAGCCGCAACAATGTCGGAAACACCATATATTTT
TRBV28,TRBD1,-,TRBJ2-4,CASIQTGTGDYIQYF,TGTGCCAGCATTCAAACCGGGACAGGGGACTACATTCAGTACTTC
TRBV5-4,TRBD1,once,TRBJ2-5,CASSLGRGLGQETQYF,TGTGCCAGCAGCCTGGGAAGGGGGCTAGGCCAAGAGACCCAGTACTTC
TRBV7-9,-,once,TRBJ1-6,CASSSQGSYNSPLHF,TGTGCCAGCAGTTCCCAGGGCTCCTATAATTCACCCCTCCACTTT
TRBV4-2,TRBD1,-,TRBJ2-2,CASRDSGNGELFF,TGTGCCAGCCGGGACAGCGGTAACGGGGAGCTGTTTTTT
TRBV18,-,-,TRBJ2-6,CASSPQGNLGANVLTF,TGTGCCAGCTCACCACAGGGGAACCTTGGGGCCAACGTCCTGACTTTC
TRBV3-1/TRBV3-2,-,-,TRBJ2-5,CASQETGFQETQYF,TGTGCCAGTCAGGAGACAGGTTTCCAAGAGACCCAGTACTTC
TRBV3-1/TRBV3-2,TRBD1,-,TRBJ2-7,CASSGQAYEQYF,TGTGCCAGCAGCGGACAGGCCTACGAGCAGTACTTC
TRBV18,-,-,TRBJ1-1,CASSPDRKNTEAFF,TGTGCCAGCTCCCCGGACAGAAAGAACACTGAAGCTTTCTTT
TRBV29-1,-,-,TRBJ2-1,CSVEAGRPLLAAQFF,TGCAGCGTTGAAGCGGGGAGGCCCCTTTTGGCTGCGCAGTTCTTC
TRBV28,TRBD1,few,TRBJ1-6,CASSHPGQANSPLHF,TGTGCCAGCAGTCACCCGGGACAGGCTAATTCACCCCTCCACTTT
TRBV7-9,TRBD2,-,TRBJ2-1,CASSSSLAGSNEQFF,TGTGCCAGCAGCTCATCTCTAGCGGGGAGCAATGAGCAGTTCTTC
TRBV15,TRBD2,once,TRBJ2-5,CATSRDLAGGETQYF,TGTGCCACCAGCAGAGATCTGGCGGGAGGAGAGACCCAGTACTTC